A selection of T cell receptor beta chains follows, all from one sample in a study of shared clonotypes between healthy human individuals. Some clones are missing from TCRdb's copy, which holds only in-frame ones; the method was immunoSEQ multiplex PCR. The data show more than 90,000 clones, around 67% seen once. Specimen: memory CD8+ T cells sorted from blood. The origin of the receptors is a man aged 30 to 39 in good health. The CDR3 runs from the conserved cysteine through the conserved F or W. A D gene is named only where the DNA matches it firmly. The size field is filled for only some rows; it gives once, few, many or a size class.

j_gene	v_gene	abundance	d_gene	CDR3aa	CDR3nt
TRBJ2-1	TRBV4-1	few	-	CASSQALGGFDEQFF	TGCGCCAGCAGCCAAGCGTTAGGAGGTTTCGATGAGCAGTTCTTC
TRBJ2-7	TRBV29-1	many	-	CSVVTESYEQYF	TGCAGCGTTGTGACAGAGAGCTACGAGCAGTACTTC
TRBJ2-3	TRBV14	-	-	CASSQEVRQRRGDTQYF	TGTGCCAGCAGCCAAGAGGTTAGGCAGCGGAGGGGGGATACGCAGTATTTT
TRBJ1-4	TRBV10-3	-	-	CAISTSPGAANEKLFF	TGTGCCATCAGTACCTCCCCAGGGGCGGCTAATGAAAAACTGTTTTTT
TRBJ2-5	TRBV9	-	-	CASSVRLGETQYF	TGTGCCAGCAGCGTAAGATTGGGTGAGACCCAGTACTTC
TRBJ2-7	TRBV29-1	-	TRBD2	CSGQSSGSYEQYF	TGCAGCGGCCAATCTAGCGGAAGCTACGAGCAGTACTTC
TRBJ1-1	TRBV9	-	-	CASSARPGGNTEAFF	TGTGCCAGCAGCGCGCGCCCTGGTGGGAACACTGAAGCTTTCTTT
TRBJ2-3	TRBV10-1	-	TRBD2	CASSGTSGRDTQYF	TGCGCCAGCAGTGGGACTAGCGGGAGGGATACGCAGTATTTT
TRBJ1-2	TRBV9	-	TRBD1	CASSAGQGVHGYTF	TGTGCCAGCAGCGCAGGACAGGGAGTACATGGCTACACCTTC
TRBJ2-2	TRBV9	once	-	CASQEGSSTGELFF	TGTGCCAGCCAGGAGGGGTCCAGCACCGGGGAGCTGTTTTTT
TRBJ1-2	TRBV6-5	few	TRBD1	CASSYSGGAVGYTF	TGTGCCAGCAGTTACTCAGGGGGCGCGGTTGGCTACACCTTC
TRBJ2-3	TRBV7-9	-	-	CASSLTGGSEF	TGTGCCAGCAGCTTAACCGGGGGTTCGGAATTT
TRBJ2-7	TRBV27	-	-	CASSPPGVLYEQYF	TGTGCCAGCAGTCCCCCCGGGGTTCTATACGAGCAGTACTTC
TRBJ1-4	TRBV2	-	-	CASSEGTETNEKLFF	TGTGCCAGCAGTGAAGGGACAGAAACTAATGAAAAACTGTTTTTT
TRBJ2-5	TRBV7-9	-	TRBD2	CASSLDGTRDQETQYF	TGTGCCAGCAGCTTGGATGGGACTAGGGACCAAGAGACCCAGTACTTC
TRBJ1-1	TRBV11-3	-	-	CASSPGGGAEAFF	TGTGCCAGCAGTCCCGGAGGGGGAGCTGAAGCTTTCTTT
TRBJ2-7	TRBV10-3	medium-sized	-	CATEESREAGEQYF	TGTGCCACCGAGGAATCCAGGGAAGCGGGCGAGCAGTACTTC
TRBJ1-1	TRBV7-9	-	-	CAVREATEAFF	TGTGCCGTTAGGGAAGCTACTGAAGCTTTCTTT
TRBJ2-3	TRBV29-1	-	-	CSVNFRATDTQYF	TGCAGCGTCAATTTTCGTGCGACCGATACGCAGTATTTT
TRBJ2-7	TRBV15	once	TRBD1	CATSRESGDSYEQYF	TGTGCCACCAGCAGAGAATCAGGGGACAGCTACGAGCAGTACTTC
TRBJ2-1	TRBV6-5	-	-	CASSYSIGVPEQFF	TGTGCCAGCAGTTACTCGATTGGAGTTCCTGAGCAGTTCTTC
TRBJ2-2	TRBV4-2	few	TRBD2	CASSQGEGNTGELFF	TGTGCCAGCAGCCAGGGGGAGGGCAACACCGGGGAGCTGTTTTTT
TRBJ2-7	TRBV2	-	TRBD2	CASSEKIAGGNHEQYF	TGTGCCAGCAGTGAAAAGATAGCGGGAGGGAACCACGAGCAGTACTTC
TRBJ2-5	TRBV9	-	TRBD2	CASSVDGTNQETQYF	TGTGCCAGCAGCGTAGATGGGACTAACCAAGAGACCCAGTACTTC
TRBJ1-1	TRBV4-1	-	-	CASSLHRSREAFF	TGCGCCAGCAGCCTCCACCGTAGCCGTGAAGCTTTCTTT
TRBJ2-7	TRBV18	few	-	CASSPRTDSYEQYF	TGTGCCAGCTCACCACGAACGGATTCCTACGAGCAGTACTTC
TRBJ2-5	TRBV7-7	once	TRBD2	CASSFSRLAGESETQYF	TGTGCTAGCAGCTTCAGCCGCCTAGCGGGAGAGTCGGAGACCCAGTACTTC
TRBJ2-7	TRBV10-3	-	-	CAISESGSPYEQYF	TGTGCCATCAGTGAGTCAGGCAGTCCTTACGAGCAGTACTTC
TRBJ1-1	TRBV6-1	-	-	CASSETQGSNTEAFF	TGTGCCAGCAGTGAAACCCAGGGATCGAACACTGAAGCTTTCTTT
TRBJ2-5	TRBV15	few	TRBD2	CATSRGSSGEIVSETQYF	TGTGCCACCAGCAGAGGATCTAGCGGGGAGATAGTTTCAGAGACCCAGTACTTC
TRBJ2-1	TRBV2	many	-	CASSVIAYNEQFF	TGTGCCAGCAGCGTTATAGCATACAATGAGCAGTTCTTC
TRBJ2-1	TRBV11-2	-	TRBD1	CASSSDRDRGPNEQFF	TGTGCCAGCAGTTCCGATCGGGACAGGGGGCCAAATGAGCAGTTCTTC
TRBJ2-5	TRBV29-1	-	-	CSVGKGGETQYF	TGCAGCGTTGGAAAGGGTGGGGAGACCCAGTACTTC
TRBJ1-2	TRBV28	-	TRBD1	CASSPSVEGAGGYTF	TGTGCCAGCAGCCCTTCTGTTGAGGGGGCGGGAGGCTACACCTTC
TRBJ2-5	TRBV9	once	-	CASSVDRAQETQYF	TGTGCCAGCAGCGTAGATCGGGCACAAGAGACCCAGTACTTC
TRBJ1-2	TRBV28	-	-	CASSFDGNYGYTF	TGTGCCAGCAGTTTCGACGGAAACTATGGCTACACCTTC
TRBJ2-5	TRBV7-9	-	-	CASSLGTGLETQYF	TGTGCCAGCAGCTTAGGTACAGGGTTAGAGACCCAGTACTTC